This TCR beta chain was obtained from a study of cytomegalovirus exposure and HLA in healthy donors. Trimming stripped 1 base from V and 4 bases from J, with 14 bases between. This CDR3 is built from 15 residues. Germline assignment: CDR1 LNHDA and CDR2 SQIVND (reference sequence). The primer mix had 60 Vbeta and 13 Jbeta primers. This table comes from immunoSEQ multiplex PCR, and its TCRdb copy is limited to in-frame clones, with some not included. The repertoire holds approximately 59,000 clones, with 70% to 80% as singletons. The clonotype was recovered from a girl aged 5-17 years in good health and CMV-seropositive. The sequencing sample was made of PBMCs. The chain combines TRBV19 with TRBJ2-7; tentatively, D is TRBD1 (6 bases). The CDR3 here is CASSIVGTLGYEQYF. DNA of the CDR3: TGTGCCAGTAGTATAGTTGGGACACTCGGGTACGAGCAGTACTTC.